This TCR beta chain was captured by sequencing in a study of blood T cell repertoires in COVID-19. This clone was recorded only once. Some clones are missing from TCRdb's copy, which holds only in-frame ones; the method was immunoSEQ multiplex PCR. The sample has under 200,000 clones; around 80% are singletons. This CDR3 spans 14 amino acids. The V end lost 6 bases, the J end lost 5 bases, and 16 bases lay between the germline ends. Per germline, CDR1 SNHLY and CDR2 FYNNEI. The chain combines TRBV2 with TRBJ1-2; perhaps TRBD1 as D (6 bases). The source is a man between 50 and 59 years old who had recovered from COVID-19. The specimen sequenced was PBMCs or T cells enriched from blood (not recorded which). The CDR3 DNA sequence: TGTGCCAGCAGAACGGGGGGGACACCATATGGCTACACCTTC. This sequence encodes CASRTGGTPYGYTF.